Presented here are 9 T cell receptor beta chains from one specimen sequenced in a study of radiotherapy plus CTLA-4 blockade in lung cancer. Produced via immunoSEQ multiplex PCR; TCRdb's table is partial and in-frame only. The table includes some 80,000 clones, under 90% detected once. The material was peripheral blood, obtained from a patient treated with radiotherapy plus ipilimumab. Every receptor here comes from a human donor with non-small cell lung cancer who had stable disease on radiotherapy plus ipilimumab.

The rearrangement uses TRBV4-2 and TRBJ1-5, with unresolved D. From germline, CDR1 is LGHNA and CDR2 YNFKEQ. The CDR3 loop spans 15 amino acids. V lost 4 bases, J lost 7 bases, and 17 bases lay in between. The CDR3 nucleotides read TGTGCCAGCAGCCCGGGTGACCCCGCCCCGCAGCCCCAGCATTTT. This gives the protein CASSPGDPAPQPQHF.

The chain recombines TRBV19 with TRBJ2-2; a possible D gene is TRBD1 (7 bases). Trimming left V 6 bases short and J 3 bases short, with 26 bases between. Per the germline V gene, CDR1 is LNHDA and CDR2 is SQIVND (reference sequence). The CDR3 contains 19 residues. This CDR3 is CASRVWGRGLADHTGELFF. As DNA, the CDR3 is TGTGCCAGTAGGGTGTGGGGCAGGGGGTTAGCGGACCACACCGGGGAGCTGTTTTTT. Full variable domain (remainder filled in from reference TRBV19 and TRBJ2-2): DGGITQSPKYLFRKEGQNVTLSCEQNLNHDAMYWYRQDPGQGLRLIYYSQIVNDFQKGDIAEGYSVSREKKESFPLTVTSAQKNPTAFYLCASRVWGRGLADHTGELFFGEGSRLTVL.

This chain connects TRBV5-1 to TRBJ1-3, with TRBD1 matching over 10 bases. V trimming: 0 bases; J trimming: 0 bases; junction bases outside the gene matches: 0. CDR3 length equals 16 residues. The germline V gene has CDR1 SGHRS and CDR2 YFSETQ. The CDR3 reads CASSLGTGGSGNTIYF. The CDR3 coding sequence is TGCGCCAGCAGCTTGGGGACAGGGGGCTCTGGAAACACCATATATTTT.

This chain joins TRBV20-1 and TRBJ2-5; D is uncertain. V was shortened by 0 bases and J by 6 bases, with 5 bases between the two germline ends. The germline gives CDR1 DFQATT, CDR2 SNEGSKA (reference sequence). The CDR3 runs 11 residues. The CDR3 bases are TGCAGTGCTAGAGATGACCAGACCCAGTACTTC. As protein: CSARDDQTQYF.

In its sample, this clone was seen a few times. The CDR3 coding sequence is TGTGCCAGCAGGGCGGGACAGGGCGCCCACGAGCAGTACTTC. Residues: CASRAGQGAHEQYF. The chain joins TRBV6-6 to TRBJ2-7; 9 nucleotides match TRBD1. The CDR3 loop spans 14 amino acids. J gave up 5 bases and V 6 bases, and 8 bases lay outside the gene matches. Germline V gene lookup returns CDR1 MNHNY and CDR2 SVGAGI (reference sequence).

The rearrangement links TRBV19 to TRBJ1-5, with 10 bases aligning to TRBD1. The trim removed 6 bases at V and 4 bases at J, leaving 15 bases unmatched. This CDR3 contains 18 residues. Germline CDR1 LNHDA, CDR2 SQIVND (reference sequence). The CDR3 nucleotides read TGTGCCAGTAGGGGGGACAGGGGAAGGAGGTCCCGTAATCAGCCCCAGCATTTT. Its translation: CASRGDRGRRSRNQPQHF.

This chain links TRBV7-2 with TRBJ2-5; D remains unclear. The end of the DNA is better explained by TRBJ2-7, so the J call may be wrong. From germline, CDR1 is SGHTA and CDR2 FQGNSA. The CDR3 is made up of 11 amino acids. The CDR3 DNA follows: TGTGCCAGCAGCCTTTCCTACGAGCAGTACTTC. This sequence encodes CASSLSYEQYF.

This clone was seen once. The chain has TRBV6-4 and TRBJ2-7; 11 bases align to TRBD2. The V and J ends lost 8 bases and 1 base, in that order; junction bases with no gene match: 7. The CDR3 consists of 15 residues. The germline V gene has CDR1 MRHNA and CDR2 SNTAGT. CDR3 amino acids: CASAQTSGTSYEQYF. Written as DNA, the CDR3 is TGTGCCAGCGCCCAGACTAGCGGGACTTCCTACGAGCAGTACTTC.

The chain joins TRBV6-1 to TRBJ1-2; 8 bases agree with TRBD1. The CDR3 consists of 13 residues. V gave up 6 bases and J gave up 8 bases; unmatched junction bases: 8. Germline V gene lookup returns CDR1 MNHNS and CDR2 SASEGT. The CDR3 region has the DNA TGTGCCAGCAGACTGACAGGGGTAGGCGGCTACACCTTC. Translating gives CASRLTGVGGYTF.